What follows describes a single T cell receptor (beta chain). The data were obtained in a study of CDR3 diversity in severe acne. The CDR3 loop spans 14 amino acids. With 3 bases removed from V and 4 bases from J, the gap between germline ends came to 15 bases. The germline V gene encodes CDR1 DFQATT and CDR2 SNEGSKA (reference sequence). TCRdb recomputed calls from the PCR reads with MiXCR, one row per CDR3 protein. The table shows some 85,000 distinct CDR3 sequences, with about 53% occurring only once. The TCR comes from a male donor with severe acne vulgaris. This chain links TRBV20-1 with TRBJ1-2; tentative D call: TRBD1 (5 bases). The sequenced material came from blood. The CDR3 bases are TGCAGTGCTAGGGCTACAGGAATCGGCTATGGCTACACCTTC. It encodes CSARATGIGYGYTF.